The T cell receptor (beta chain) under discussion was sequenced for a study of T cell responses to AZD1222 COVID-19 vaccine. As to this clone: Its antigen remains unknown.

Study-wide points: Rises in breadth and depth of Spike-specific TCRs came after two AZD1222 doses. Most donors were white British and more were female, and clonal diversity was possibly underestimated. Repertoire sampling was restricted to post-peak T cell response timepoints. In the spike-specific TCR repertoire, nearly half reportedly target unmutated variant regions.

Profiling relied on immunoSEQ multiplex PCR, and the TCRdb table lists in-frame clones only, not all of them. This sample yields around 44,000 clones, of which 65% to 90% are seen a single time; 5.5% to 8% belongs to the top ten. The origin of this receptor is an adult who received the AZD1222 COVID-19 vaccine. The source was peripheral blood, collected 28 days after the second AZD1222 dose.

DNA of the CDR3: TGTGCCAGTAGTATAGTCCCCGGGAGAATCCACGAGCAGTACTTC. This gives the protein CASSIVPGRIHEQYF. V usage is TRBV19 and J usage is TRBJ2-7; TRBD2 is a possible D gene (6 bases). Per the germline V gene, CDR1 is LNHDA and CDR2 is SQIVND (reference sequence). Trimming took 1 base from V and 5 from J, leaving 15 bases between them. The CDR3 is made up of 15 amino acids.